These T cell receptor beta chains were read from a single sample in a study of cytomegalovirus exposure and HLA in healthy donors. Measured with immunoSEQ multiplex PCR; TCRdb has only the in-frame clones, and not every one. The sample shows just over 200,000 clones, under 85% of them seen only once. Sequenced input: PBMCs. The receptors stem from a man aged 50-59 years in good health and CMV-seronegative. Each CDR3 is given with its conserved first and last residue. Each record gives: J gene, V gene, D gene, clone size, CDR3 DNA, CDR3 protein. The D gene is left open where the match is weak. Not every row has a clone size; where given, it reads once, few, many or a size class.

J gene: TRBJ2-1
V gene: TRBV7-9
D gene: .
clone size: .
CDR3 DNA: TGTGCCAGCAGCTTAATCGGGAGCAGGAATGAGCAGTTCTTC
CDR3 protein: CASSLIGSRNEQFF

J gene: TRBJ2-7
V gene: TRBV7-9
D gene: .
clone size: once
CDR3 DNA: TGTGCCAGCAGCTTAGAACGGGTGGGCGAGCAGTACTTC
CDR3 protein: CASSLERVGEQYF

J gene: TRBJ2-7
V gene: TRBV6-6
D gene: .
clone size: .
CDR3 DNA: TGTGCCAGCAGTTACGAGGCGGGATCCTACGAGCAGTACTTC
CDR3 protein: CASSYEAGSYEQYF

J gene: TRBJ2-2
V gene: TRBV27
D gene: .
clone size: .
CDR3 DNA: TGTGCCAGCAGTTTATTAGTCACCGGGGAGCTGTTTTTT
CDR3 protein: CASSLLVTGELFF

J gene: TRBJ2-3
V gene: TRBV2
D gene: .
clone size: .
CDR3 DNA: TGTGCCGGCCCAGGGAGCACAGATACGCAGTATTTT
CDR3 protein: CAGPGSTDTQYF

J gene: TRBJ2-4
V gene: TRBV28
D gene: .
clone size: .
CDR3 DNA: TGTGCCAGCAGTTTTAGCACGGGACTTCAAATTCAGTACTTC
CDR3 protein: CASSFSTGLQIQYF

J gene: TRBJ1-1
V gene: TRBV5-4
D gene: .
clone size: .
CDR3 DNA: TGTGCCAGCAGCGTGGCTGGGAGGCGGACTTCCACTGAAGCTTTCTTT
CDR3 protein: CASSVAGRRTSTEAFF

J gene: TRBJ1-4
V gene: TRBV4-1
D gene: TRBD1
clone size: few
CDR3 DNA: TGCGCCAGCAGCCAAGATACAGGGGCGGGAACTAATGAAAAACTGTTTTTT
CDR3 protein: CASSQDTGAGTNEKLFF

J gene: TRBJ1-2
V gene: TRBV28
D gene: .
clone size: once
CDR3 DNA: TGTGCCAGCAGGGTCCCCAGACTCGCGATAGATGGCTACACCTTC
CDR3 protein: CASRVPRLAIDGYTF

J gene: TRBJ1-4
V gene: TRBV5-1
D gene: .
clone size: .
CDR3 DNA: TGCGCCAGCAGCCCAGAAGCAACTAATGAAAAACTGTTTTTT
CDR3 protein: CASSPEATNEKLFF

J gene: TRBJ2-7
V gene: TRBV6-1
D gene: TRBD2
clone size: .
CDR3 DNA: TGTGCCAGCAGTGAGAGGACTAGCGGGTCCTCCTACGAGCAGTACTTC
CDR3 protein: CASSERTSGSSYEQYF

J gene: TRBJ2-2
V gene: TRBV2
D gene: .
clone size: few
CDR3 DNA: TGTGCCAGCAGCGGGACCGGGGAGCTGTTTTTT
CDR3 protein: CASSGTGELFF

J gene: TRBJ2-5
V gene: TRBV6-5
D gene: .
clone size: once
CDR3 DNA: TGTGCCAGCACCCCCAATGGGGGGAGGGAGACCCAGTACTTC
CDR3 protein: CASTPNGGRETQYF

J gene: TRBJ2-7
V gene: TRBV6-5
D gene: TRBD2
clone size: .
CDR3 DNA: TGTGCCAGCAGAGCCGGGACTACCTACGAGCAGTACTTC
CDR3 protein: CASRAGTTYEQYF

J gene: TRBJ2-1
V gene: TRBV9
D gene: .
clone size: .
CDR3 DNA: TGTGCCAGCAGCGTAGAGGGGCAGCACTCCTACAATGAGCAGTTCTTC
CDR3 protein: CASSVEGQHSYNEQFF

J gene: TRBJ2-1
V gene: TRBV6-4
D gene: TRBD2
clone size: .
CDR3 DNA: TGTGCCAGCAGTGACGGACTAGCGGGCAATGAGCAGTTCTTC
CDR3 protein: CASSDGLAGNEQFF

J gene: TRBJ2-1
V gene: TRBV6-5
D gene: TRBD1
clone size: .
CDR3 DNA: TGTGCCAGCGGATTAACAGGGGACAATGAGCAGTTCTTC
CDR3 protein: CASGLTGDNEQFF